This T cell receptor (beta chain) was recorded in a study of radiotherapy plus CTLA-4 blockade in lung cancer. Study-wide context: Objective responses were observed in 15% to 20% of patients, and disease control was achieved by 30% to 40%. Study results and limitations: Early shifts in blood T cell clones, with interferon-beta, reportedly predicted response best.

Of note for this clone: What it binds is not known.

TCRdb keeps only in-frame clones here, not all; method: immunoSEQ multiplex PCR. Altogether 70,000 to 95,000 clones are present, approximately 86% being singletons, with the ten largest covering 16%. In germline, CDR1 is SGDLS, CDR2 YYNGEE. V was shortened by 0 bases and J by 0 bases, with 10 bases between the two germline ends. This CDR3 spans 15 amino acids. This chain uses TRBV9 with TRBJ2-7, with D uncertain. The sequence derives from a human donor with non-small cell lung cancer that progressed on radiotherapy plus ipilimumab. The sample here was peripheral blood, taken from a patient treated with radiotherapy plus ipilimumab. Here the CDR3 DNA reads TGTGCCAGCAGCGTAGAGGACGTCAGCTCCTACGAGCAGTACTTC. Protein sequence: CASSVEDVSSYEQYF.